The TCR beta chain described here comes from a study of blood T cell repertoires in COVID-19. In the study overall: Material from acute and convalescent COVID-19 was sourced from the United States, Italy and Spain. PBMCs, B-cell-depleted T cells, or T cells provided the cDNA or gDNA that made up the material.

Per the study methods: Nucleated cell number was recorded as an estimate derived from reference gene primer amplification. Here immunoSEQ multiplex PCR was the method, and the copy in TCRdb shows in-frame clones only, minus some. D and trimming come from the DNA, and the V and J calls and clone size come from that table. The sample has roughly 52,000 clones, approximately 85% seen once; the top ten hold around 25%. Germline CDR1 is SGHNT and CDR2 is YENEEA. Between the trimmed V and J ends, which lost 1 base and 0 bases, there was a span of 6 bases. The CDR3 runs 15 residues. The chain couples TRBV11-3 to TRBJ1-4; D might be TRBD1 (5 bases). The source of this sequence is a woman aged 80 or over with acute or convalescent COVID-19. Source material: peripheral blood. CDR3 protein: CASSLARATNEKLFF. CDR3 nucleotides: TGTGCCAGCAGCTTAGCCAGGGCAACTAATGAAAAACTGTTTTTT.